One sample yielded the 3 T cell receptor beta chains listed below, sequenced in a study of shared clonotypes between healthy human individuals. Generated by immunoSEQ multiplex PCR, the TCRdb table keeps only in-frame clones and is missing some. The repertoire consists of roughly 2,300,000 clones, with about nine tenths occurring once and the leading ten covering around 0.35%. Sequencing was carried out using naive CD4+ T cells from PBMCs. Subset noted: CD45RA+ positively selected. The receptors stem from a man between 18 and 35 years old in good health. Some clones in this sample may be carry-over from other donors' samples.

J is TRBJ1-2 and V is TRBV28; a weak D match, TRBD1 (5 bases). The CDR3 extends over 14 amino acids. Germline CDR1 is MDHEN and CDR2 is SYDVKM. Trimming left V 8 bases short and J 0 bases short, with 13 bases between. Here the CDR3 reads CASCPAGPNYGYTF. The DNA of the CDR3 is TGTGCCAGCTGTCCCGCAGGGCCTAACTATGGCTACACCTTC.

The V and J genes are TRBV10-2 and TRBJ2-7; D unresolved. V was trimmed by 8 bases and J by 2 bases, leaving 7 bases between them. CDR3 size: 11 residues. The V gene's germline CDR1 is WSHSY and CDR2 SAAADI. Here the CDR3 reads CASGGTYEQYF. CDR3 DNA sequence: TGCGCCAGCGGCGGCACCTACGAGCAGTACTTC.

The chain is built from TRBV19 and TRBJ1-1; 8 bases agree with TRBD1. The CDR3 loop spans 13 amino acids. Germline V lookup: CDR1 LNHDA, CDR2 SQIVND (reference sequence). Trimming cost V 6 bases and J 5 bases; bases outside gene matches: 5. This CDR3 is CASSLQGGTEAFF. The CDR3 coding sequence is TGTGCCAGTAGCCTACAGGGGGGTACTGAAGCTTTCTTT.